The 16 T cell receptor beta chains reported below all come from one sample, sequenced in a study of blood T cell repertoires in COVID-19 (dated by TCRdb to the early 2020s). Library method: the immunoSEQ multiplex PCR assay. The table was pulled from immuneACCESS by TCRdb, which kept in-frame rearrangements only. Such tables lose some clones; where checked, under half of the loss comes from unresolved V genes, and the rest has no known cause. A total of a few hundred thousand clones appear in this sample, 70% to 90% of them only once. The top ten constitute just over 6.5% of the sample. The sample comprised PBMCs or T cells enriched from blood (not recorded which). The receptors were gathered from a woman aged 45 to 65 who had been exposed to COVID-19.

The chain links TRBV19 to TRBJ2-2, with 8 bases fitting TRBD1. Germline V gene sequence: CDR1 LNHDA, CDR2 SQIVND (reference sequence). J gave up 7 bases and V 7 bases, and 5 bases lay outside the gene matches. CDR3 size: 13 residues. CDR3 protein: CASNQGAVGELFF. Written as DNA, the CDR3 is TGTGCCAGTAACCAGGGGGCCGTCGGGGAGCTGTTTTTT.

The chain carries TRBV30 and TRBJ2-3; 11 bases fit TRBD2. CDR1 and CDR2 from the germline V gene are GTSNPN and SVGIG (reference sequence). CDR3 length equals 17 residues. Unmatched junction bases numbered 12, after V lost 3 bases and J lost 4 bases. The CDR3: CAWSSQTSGVTPDTQYF. DNA of the CDR3: TGTGCCTGGAGCTCCCAGACTAGCGGGGTGACTCCAGATACGCAGTATTTT.

This chain links TRBV27 with TRBJ2-3; TRBD1 matches at 7 bases. V dropped 3 bases and J dropped 1; count of bases not matched to a gene: 4. The CDR3 has 15 residues. CDR1 and CDR2 (germline): MNHEY, SMNVEV (reference sequence). In DNA, the CDR3 is TGTGCCAGCAGTTTTAGGGGGCCCGGCACAGATACGCAGTATTTT. Translating gives CASSFRGPGTDTQYF.

The chain has TRBV6-1 and TRBJ2-6, with no clear D. The germline V gene has CDR1 MNHNS and CDR2 SASEGT. This CDR3 has 16 amino acids. V was pared by 3 bases and J by 0 bases, with 9 bases between. CDR3 bases: TGTGCCAGCAGTGATGATAGAAGCTCTGGGGCCAACGTCCTGACTTTC. Translated, it gives CASSDDRSSGANVLTF.

The chain uses TRBV20-1 and TRBJ1-1; weak D call: TRBD1 (6 bases). Germline assignment: CDR1 DFQATT and CDR2 SNEGSKA (reference sequence). This CDR3 region has 10 residues. The V gene lost 6 bases and the J gene lost 11 bases, with 13 bases spanning the gap. In DNA form, the CDR3 reads TGCAGTGCAGGATCCCAGGGGGCTTTCTTT. Translation: CSAGSQGAFF.

Only a few counts were recorded for this clone. The chain links TRBV18 to TRBJ1-5, with 8 bases lining up with TRBD1. The ends lost 3 bases at V and 7 bases at J; junction bases unmatched: 2. The CDR3 totals 13 residues. Germline CDR1 and CDR2: KGHSH and LQKENI. The CDR3 sequence: CASSPDRAQPQHF. The DNA of the CDR3 is TGTGCCAGCTCACCGGACAGGGCCCAGCCCCAGCATTTT. The whole variable domain, filled in from reference TRBV18 and TRBJ1-5, reads NAGVMQNPRHLVRRRGQEARLRCSPMKGHSHVYWYRQLPEEGLKFMVYLQKENIIDESGMPKERFSAEFPKEGPSILRIQQVVRGDSAAYFCASSPDRAQPQHFGDGTRLSIL.

The V call is TRBV28, the J call TRBJ1-3; weak D call: TRBD1 (6 bases). CDR1 and CDR2 from the germline V gene are MDHEN and SYDVKM. V shed 8 bases and J shed 7 bases, with 18 bases lying between them. The CDR3 extends over 14 amino acids. CDR3 residues: CASYRAGSLNTIYF. CDR3 in DNA: TGTGCCAGCTACAGGGCGGGTAGCCTGAACACCATATATTTT.

The CDR3 protein is CASSLGPGNEQFF. The CDR3 DNA sequence: TGTGCCAGCAGCTTAGGCCCCGGTAATGAGCAGTTCTTC. The rearrangement links TRBV13 to TRBJ2-1; D is unclear. CDR3 size: 13 residues. The germline gives CDR1 PRHDT, CDR2 FYEKMQ (reference sequence). V was cut by 0 bases and J by 7 bases, with 7 bases left in between.

The V call is TRBV6-1, the J call TRBJ1-3, with D unclear. Germline V CDR1 and CDR2: MNHNS, SASEGT. The germline V and J ends were trimmed by 2 bases and 0 bases, with 17 bases remaining between them. CDR3 size: 18 residues. The CDR3 DNA reads TGTGCCAGCAGTGAACTAGCCGTCAGAAGGACCTCTGGAAACACCATATATTTT. Protein: CASSELAVRRTSGNTIYF.

The chain links TRBV18 to TRBJ1-1, with 10 bases matching TRBD1. Germline CDR1 and CDR2: KGHSH and LQKENI. The V segment lost 4 bases and the J segment 0 bases; nucleotides outside the gene matches: 5. The CDR3 is 16 residues long. CDR3 loop: CASSLGQGSMNTEAFF. CDR3 in DNA: TGTGCCAGCTCACTGGGACAGGGGTCGATGAACACTGAAGCTTTCTTT.

The genes are TRBV5-1 and TRBJ1-1; the D gene is possibly TRBD1 (5 bases). Trimming left V 5 bases short and J 4 bases short, with 15 bases between. Germline V gene data show CDR1 as SGHRS and CDR2 as YFSETQ. The CDR3 loop spans 14 amino acids. The CDR3 spells CASSLRAGGTEAFF. The CDR3 nucleotides are TGCGCCAGCAGTTTACGAGCCGGGGGCACTGAAGCTTTCTTT.

This clone was picked up a small number of times. This chain uses TRBV10-2 with TRBJ1-2, with D possibly TRBD1 on 5 matching bases. CDR1 is WSHSY, CDR2 SAAADI, per germline. The CDR3 is 14 residues long. Deletions cut 5 bases from V and 6 bases from J, with 16 bases between. CDR3 sequence reads: CASSRDYPWDGYTF. For the CDR3, the DNA is TGCGCCAGCAGTAGGGACTACCCATGGGATGGCTACACCTTC.

The V and J genes are TRBV3-1 (or the pseudogene TRBV3-2) and TRBJ2-5, with a tentative D call TRBD2 (6 bases). The CDR3 is 17 residues long. V dropped 1 base and J dropped 5 bases, with 20 bases sitting between them. Germline values: CDR1 LGHDT, CDR2 YNNKEL (reference sequence). CDR3 coding DNA: TGTGCCAGCAGCCAAGCGGGGGTAACTACTGGGGATGAGACCCAGTACTTC. Protein sequence: CASSQAGVTTGDETQYF.

The chain carries TRBV5-1 and TRBJ1-4; 8 nucleotides line up with TRBD1. CDR3 size: 14 residues. Germline values: CDR1 SGHRS, CDR2 YFSETQ. V was pared by 2 bases and J by 8 bases, with 5 bases of the junction left unmatched. The CDR3: CASSFRGQGEKLFF. The CDR3, as DNA: TGCGCCAGCAGCTTCAGGGGGCAGGGAGAAAAACTGTTTTTT.

This clone came up a few times. The rearrangement joins TRBV29-1 to TRBJ1-4; perhaps TRBD1 as D (5 bases). The CDR3 spans 13 residues. Germline-derived CDR1 and CDR2 are SQVTM and ANQGSEA. Trimming shortened V by 6 bases and J by 14 bases, and 22 bases separated the two germline ends. CDR3 sequence: CSVADGGKGGLFF. In nucleotides, the CDR3 is TGCAGCGTGGCCGACGGGGGGAAGGGAGGGCTGTTTTTT.

The rearrangement uses TRBV5-4 and TRBJ2-2, with TRBD2 as a possible D gene (6 bases). This CDR3 spans 16 amino acids. Trimming took 4 bases from V and 0 from J, leaving 13 bases between them. CDR1 SGHNT and CDR2 YYREEE come from the germline V gene (reference sequence). CDR3 in amino acids: CASSNGRAANTGELFF. The CDR3 coding sequence is TGTGCCAGCAGCAACGGGAGAGCCGCGAACACCGGGGAGCTGTTTTTT.